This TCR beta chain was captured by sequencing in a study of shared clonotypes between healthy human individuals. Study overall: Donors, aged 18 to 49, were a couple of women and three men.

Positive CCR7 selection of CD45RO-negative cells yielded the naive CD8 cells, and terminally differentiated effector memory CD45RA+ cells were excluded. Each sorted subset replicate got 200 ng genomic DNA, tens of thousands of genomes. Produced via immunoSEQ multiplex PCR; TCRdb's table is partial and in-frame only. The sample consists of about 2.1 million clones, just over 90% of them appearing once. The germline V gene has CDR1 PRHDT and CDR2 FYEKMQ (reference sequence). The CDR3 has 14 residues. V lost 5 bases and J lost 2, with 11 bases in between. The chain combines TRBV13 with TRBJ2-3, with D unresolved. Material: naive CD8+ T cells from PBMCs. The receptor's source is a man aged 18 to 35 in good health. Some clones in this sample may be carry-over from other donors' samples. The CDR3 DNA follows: TGTGCCAGCAGCCCTTGGGAAAACACAGATACGCAGTATTTT. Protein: CASSPWENTDTQYF. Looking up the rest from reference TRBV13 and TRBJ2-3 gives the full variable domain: AAGVIQSPRHLIKEKRETATLKCYPIPRHDTVYWYQQGPGQDPQFLISFYEKMQSDKGSIPDRFSAQQFSDYHSELNMSSLELGDSALYFCASSPWENTDTQYFGPGTRLTVL.